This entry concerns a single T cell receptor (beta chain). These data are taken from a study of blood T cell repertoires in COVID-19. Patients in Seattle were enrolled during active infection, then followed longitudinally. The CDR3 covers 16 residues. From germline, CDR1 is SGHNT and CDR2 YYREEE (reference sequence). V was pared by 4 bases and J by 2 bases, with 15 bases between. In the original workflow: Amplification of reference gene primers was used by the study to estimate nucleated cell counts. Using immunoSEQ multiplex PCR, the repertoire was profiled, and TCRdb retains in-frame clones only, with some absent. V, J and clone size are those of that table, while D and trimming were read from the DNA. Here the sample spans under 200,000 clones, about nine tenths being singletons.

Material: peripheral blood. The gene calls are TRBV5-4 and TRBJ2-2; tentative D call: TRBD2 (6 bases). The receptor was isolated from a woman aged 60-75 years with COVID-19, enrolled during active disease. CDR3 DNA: TGTGCCAGCAGCCCAATACCCGGGAGTAACACCGGGGAGCTGTTTTTT. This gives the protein CASSPIPGSNTGELFF.